This T cell receptor (beta chain) was sequenced for a study of blood T cell repertoires in COVID-19. Study context: From T cells, B-cell-depleted T cells, or PBMCs came the material, which was cDNA or gDNA.

Clones were sequenced by immunoSEQ multiplex PCR, and TCRdb holds only the in-frame ones, with some missing. Altogether over 100,000 clones are present, just under 80% being singletons, with the ten largest covering 16%. The CDR3 sequence is 13 residues long. V lost 4 bases, J lost 3 bases, and 11 bases lay in between. CDR1 and CDR2 (germline): SGHRS, YFSETQ. The sequencing sample was made of peripheral blood. The clonotype comes from a man aged 55 to 70 with active or convalescent COVID-19. The chain links TRBV5-1 to TRBJ2-7, with D possibly TRBD1 on 5 matching bases. The CDR3 sequence: CASSAITGYEQYF. The DNA of the CDR3 is TGCGCCAGCAGCGCCATCACAGGCTACGAGCAGTACTTC.